This TCR beta chain was captured in a study of control samples from healthy donors and cancer patients. The table came from immunoSEQ multiplex PCR; TCRdb's copy has only in-frame clones and leaves some out. The repertoire includes approximately 40,000 clones, about 83% of them detected once, and 20% to 25% sits in the top ten. The CDR3 consists of 13 residues. Germline V gives CDR1 SGHDN, CDR2 FVKESK. Between the trimmed V and J ends, which lost 4 bases and 5 bases, there was a span of 11 bases. The J gene is TRBJ1-1, the V gene TRBV14; D might be TRBD1 (6 bases). The sample taken for sequencing was PBMCs. The TCR was taken from a woman aged 60-75 years with lung cancer. The CDR3 reads CASSLARGTEAFF. The CDR3 DNA follows: TGTGCCAGCAGCCTCGCGAGGGGGACTGAAGCTTTCTTT.